The sequence of this TCR beta chain was determined in a study of CD8 T cells in ankylosing spondylitis. This clonotype was detected only a few times. Generation of TCR beta libraries employed quantitative 5'-RACE incorporating molecular barcodes. TCRdb reprocessed the 5' RACE reads with MiXCR, giving one entry per CDR3 protein. In the table there are about 160,000 distinct CDR3 sequences, around 8.9% of which are singletons. Material: blood, either unsorted or a sorted T cell fraction (not recorded which). The sequence derives from a female donor with ankylosing spondylitis or in good health (not recorded which).

The CDR3 coding sequence is TGTGCTAGTGGGATTGGTAACCGGGGGGCTGGAACTGAAGCTTTCTTT. Translation: CASGIGNRGAGTEAFF. The V and J genes are TRBV12-5 and TRBJ1-1, with D perhaps matching TRBD1 (6 bases). Germline-derived CDR1 and CDR2 are LGHNT and FRNRAP. V shed 6 bases and J shed 5 bases, with 22 bases lying between them. The CDR3 has 16 amino acids.